The rows below give T cell receptor beta chains drawn from one sample of a study of OX40 agonist ivuxolimab in advanced cancers. Here immunoSEQ multiplex PCR was the method, and the copy in TCRdb shows in-frame clones only, minus some. The table shows about 89,000 clones, with 88% occurring only once. The material was CD4+ or CD8+ T cells sorted from blood, obtained in a trial of the OX40 agonist ivuxolimab. These receptors were collected from an adult with an advanced solid tumor such as melanoma, head and neck, liver or kidney cancer. Each CDR3 is given with its conserved first and last residue. The D gene is left open where the match is weak. The size of a clone is reported for some rows only, either as once, few or many, or as a class for expanded clones.

j_gene: TRBJ1-1; d_gene: .; v_gene: TRBV7-9; abundance: .; CDR3aa: CASSLWELVNTEAFF; CDR3nt: TGTGCCAGCAGCTTATGGGAGTTGGTGAACACTGAAGCTTTCTTT
j_gene: TRBJ1-6; d_gene: .; v_gene: TRBV4-2; abundance: few; CDR3aa: CASSQDLGAVSPLHF; CDR3nt: TGTGCCAGCAGCCAAGATTTAGGGGCGGTTTCACCCCTCCACTTT
j_gene: TRBJ2-3; d_gene: .; v_gene: TRBV18; abundance: .; CDR3aa: CASSTETTRGNTQYF; CDR3nt: TGTGCCAGCTCAACCGAGACTACCCGGGGCAATACGCAGTATTTT
j_gene: TRBJ2-1; d_gene: TRBD1; v_gene: TRBV6-1; abundance: .; CDR3aa: CASSEVRGQGAKNEQFF; CDR3nt: TGTGCCAGCAGTGAAGTAAGAGGGCAGGGGGCGAAAAATGAGCAGTTCTTC
j_gene: TRBJ1-2; d_gene: .; v_gene: TRBV6-5; abundance: .; CDR3aa: CASSGETVSGGYTF; CDR3nt: TGTGCCAGCAGCGGGGAGACGGTCTCAGGTGGCTACACCTTC
j_gene: TRBJ1-3; d_gene: TRBD1; v_gene: TRBV7-6; abundance: .; CDR3aa: CASRSGQGGNTIYF; CDR3nt: TGTGCCAGCAGATCCGGACAGGGGGGAAACACCATATATTTT
j_gene: TRBJ1-4; d_gene: TRBD1; v_gene: TRBV7-6; abundance: .; CDR3aa: CASSLARPGQGGKLFF; CDR3nt: TGTGCCAGCAGCTTAGCCCGACCAGGACAGGGCGGAAAACTGTTTTTT
j_gene: TRBJ2-3; d_gene: .; v_gene: TRBV4-1; abundance: .; CDR3aa: CASSQVGKAVGADTQYF; CDR3nt: TGCGCCAGCAGCCAAGTTGGTAAAGCGGTGGGGGCAGATACGCAGTATTTT
j_gene: TRBJ2-5; d_gene: .; v_gene: TRBV5-1; abundance: .; CDR3aa: CASSLAPAWGETQYF; CDR3nt: TGCGCCAGCAGCTTGGCCCCGGCTTGGGGAGAGACCCAGTACTTC
j_gene: TRBJ2-7; d_gene: TRBD2; v_gene: TRBV5-1; abundance: few; CDR3aa: CASSLDSGGDEQYF; CDR3nt: TGCGCCAGCAGCTTGGACAGCGGGGGTGACGAGCAGTACTTC
j_gene: TRBJ1-3; d_gene: .; v_gene: TRBV6-1; abundance: .; CDR3aa: CASSEVIGLSSGNTIYF; CDR3nt: TGTGCCAGCAGTGAAGTAATAGGTTTAAGCTCTGGAAACACCATATATTTT
j_gene: TRBJ2-7; d_gene: TRBD1; v_gene: TRBV7-9; abundance: .; CDR3aa: CASSRRDSLDEQYF; CDR3nt: TGTGCCAGCAGCCGACGGGACAGTCTGGACGAGCAGTACTTC
j_gene: TRBJ2-2; d_gene: .; v_gene: TRBV9; abundance: .; CDR3aa: CASSQGGSNTGELFF; CDR3nt: TGTGCCAGCAGCCAGGGTGGGAGTAACACCGGGGAGCTGTTTTTT
j_gene: TRBJ2-3; d_gene: .; v_gene: TRBV9; abundance: .; CDR3aa: CASSVVGGAGDTQYF; CDR3nt: TGTGCCAGCAGCGTAGTTGGCGGGGCCGGGGATACGCAGTATTTT
j_gene: TRBJ2-5; d_gene: TRBD1; v_gene: TRBV6-1; abundance: few; CDR3aa: CASSGTGGVETQYF; CDR3nt: TGTGCCAGCAGTGGGACAGGGGGCGTCGAGACCCAGTACTTC
j_gene: TRBJ1-1; d_gene: .; v_gene: TRBV6-1; abundance: .; CDR3aa: CASSVYSGATEAFF; CDR3nt: TGTGCCAGCAGTGTCTATTCTGGGGCCACTGAAGCTTTCTTT
j_gene: TRBJ1-6; d_gene: .; v_gene: TRBV5-4; abundance: .; CDR3aa: CASSLEGRDYNSPLHF; CDR3nt: TGTGCCAGCAGCTTGGAGGGTAGGGACTATAATTCACCCCTCCACTTT
j_gene: TRBJ2-5; d_gene: TRBD1; v_gene: TRBV5-1; abundance: .; CDR3aa: CASRQQGLTETQYF; CDR3nt: TGCGCCAGCAGGCAACAGGGGTTGACAGAGACCCAGTACTTC
j_gene: TRBJ1-5; d_gene: .; v_gene: TRBV15; abundance: .; CDR3aa: CATSRAARLNQPQHF; CDR3nt: TGTGCCACCAGCAGAGCAGCGCGATTAAATCAGCCCCAGCATTTT
j_gene: TRBJ1-6; d_gene: .; v_gene: TRBV9; abundance: .; CDR3aa: CASSAPRGTSSYNSPLHF; CDR3nt: TGTGCCAGCAGCGCCCCCCGAGGCACGAGCTCCTATAATTCACCCCTCCACTTT
j_gene: TRBJ2-4; d_gene: .; v_gene: TRBV27; abundance: .; CDR3aa: CASGGRAKNIQYF; CDR3nt: TGTGCCAGCGGGGGCAGAGCCAAAAACATTCAGTACTTC
j_gene: TRBJ1-2; d_gene: TRBD1; v_gene: TRBV11-1; abundance: once; CDR3aa: CASSRDRGQNGYTF; CDR3nt: TGTGCCAGCAGTAGGGACAGGGGGCAGAATGGCTACACCTTC
j_gene: TRBJ1-1; d_gene: .; v_gene: TRBV10-3; abundance: once; CDR3aa: CAIRDSYRNTEAFF; CDR3nt: TGTGCCATCAGGGACAGCTATCGGAACACTGAAGCTTTCTTT
j_gene: TRBJ2-5; d_gene: TRBD1; v_gene: TRBV6-5; abundance: .; CDR3aa: CASSKTGTGRETQYF; CDR3nt: TGTGCCAGCAGTAAAACCGGGACAGGGAGGGAGACCCAGTACTTC
j_gene: TRBJ1-4; d_gene: .; v_gene: TRBV4-2; abundance: .; CDR3aa: CASSQDRVGKLFF; CDR3nt: TGTGCCAGCAGCCAAGACAGGGTCGGAAAACTGTTTTTT
j_gene: TRBJ1-1; d_gene: .; v_gene: TRBV6-5; abundance: .; CDR3aa: CASRRTGMNTEAFF; CDR3nt: TGTGCCAGCAGACGGACGGGAATGAACACTGAAGCTTTCTTT
j_gene: TRBJ1-6; d_gene: .; v_gene: TRBV30; abundance: few; CDR3aa: CAWSAQGNSPLHF; CDR3nt: TGTGCCTGGAGTGCTCAGGGGAATTCACCCCTCCACTTT
j_gene: TRBJ1-6; d_gene: .; v_gene: TRBV11-2; abundance: .; CDR3aa: CASSSIRGPGNSPLHF; CDR3nt: TGTGCCAGCAGCAGCATCCGGGGCCCCGGGAATTCACCCCTCCACTTT
j_gene: TRBJ1-3; d_gene: .; v_gene: TRBV11-2; abundance: .; CDR3aa: CASSSRDSFRNTIYF; CDR3nt: TGTGCCAGCAGCTCCCGAGACAGCTTTAGAAACACCATATATTTT
j_gene: TRBJ1-6; d_gene: TRBD1; v_gene: TRBV4-1; abundance: .; CDR3aa: CASSRRDSSYNSPLHF; CDR3nt: TGCGCCAGCAGCCGACGGGACAGCTCCTATAATTCACCCCTCCACTTT
j_gene: TRBJ1-1; d_gene: .; v_gene: TRBV6-6; abundance: .; CDR3aa: CASSFRGSDTEAFF; CDR3nt: TGTGCCAGCAGTTTCAGGGGTTCGGACACTGAAGCTTTCTTT
j_gene: TRBJ2-5; d_gene: .; v_gene: TRBV4-1; abundance: .; CDR3aa: CASSQGLVRETQYF; CDR3nt: TGCGCCAGCAGCCAAGGACTAGTAAGAGAGACCCAGTACTTC
j_gene: TRBJ2-2; d_gene: .; v_gene: TRBV6-5; abundance: .; CDR3aa: CASSRDELTGELFF; CDR3nt: TGTGCCAGCAGTCGGGACGAACTCACCGGGGAGCTGTTTTTT
j_gene: TRBJ2-7; d_gene: .; v_gene: TRBV19; abundance: few; CDR3aa: CASSPSGGGSYEQYF; CDR3nt: TGTGCCAGTAGTCCATCAGGGGGGGGAAGCTACGAGCAGTACTTC
j_gene: TRBJ1-5; d_gene: TRBD1; v_gene: TRBV7-9; abundance: .; CDR3aa: CASSPETGGKNQPQHF; CDR3nt: TGTGCCAGCAGCCCCGAAACAGGGGGGAAGAATCAGCCCCAGCATTTT
j_gene: TRBJ2-2; d_gene: .; v_gene: TRBV11-2; abundance: .; CDR3aa: CASSLDGDLRTGELFF; CDR3nt: TGTGCCAGCAGCTTAGATGGGGACCTAAGGACCGGGGAGCTGTTTTTT
j_gene: TRBJ1-6; d_gene: .; v_gene: TRBV19; abundance: .; CDR3aa: CASGHQDSPLHF; CDR3nt: TGTGCCTCGGGACACCAGGATTCACCCCTCCACTTT
j_gene: TRBJ1-5; d_gene: .; v_gene: TRBV7-2; abundance: .; CDR3aa: CASSLELSRSNQPQHF; CDR3nt: TGTGCCAGCAGCTTAGAACTGTCCAGGAGCAATCAGCCCCAGCATTTT
j_gene: TRBJ2-2; d_gene: .; v_gene: TRBV4-3; abundance: .; CDR3aa: CASSQGTGSTGELFF; CDR3nt: TGCGCCAGCAGCCAAGGAACGGGCTCCACCGGGGAGCTGTTTTTT
j_gene: TRBJ2-5; d_gene: .; v_gene: TRBV6-5; abundance: .; CDR3aa: CASSYSEVGETQYF; CDR3nt: TGTGCCAGCAGTTACTCGGAGGTTGGGGAGACCCAGTACTTC
j_gene: TRBJ1-4; d_gene: .; v_gene: TRBV10-1; abundance: .; CDR3aa: CASSESGGFNEKLFF; CDR3nt: TGCGCCAGCAGTGAGTCAGGAGGGTTTAATGAAAAACTGTTTTTT
j_gene: TRBJ1-2; d_gene: .; v_gene: TRBV5-1; abundance: .; CDR3aa: CASSLDGVPYGYTF; CDR3nt: TGCGCCAGCAGCTTGGATGGAGTCCCTTATGGCTACACCTTC
j_gene: TRBJ1-1; d_gene: .; v_gene: TRBV5-4; abundance: once; CDR3aa: CASSLAGLQAFF; CDR3nt: TGTGCCAGCAGCTTGGCAGGCTTACAAGCTTTCTTT
j_gene: TRBJ1-1; d_gene: TRBD1; v_gene: TRBV30; abundance: once; CDR3aa: CAWSGMDRGEGAEAFF; CDR3nt: TGTGCCTGGAGTGGCATGGACAGGGGGGAAGGGGCTGAAGCTTTCTTT
j_gene: TRBJ1-4; d_gene: .; v_gene: TRBV27; abundance: .; CDR3aa: CATPHGGAREKLFF; CDR3nt: TGTGCCACCCCACATGGGGGGGCTCGCGAAAAACTGTTTTTT
j_gene: TRBJ2-5; d_gene: .; v_gene: TRBV6-1; abundance: once; CDR3aa: CASLRGGQETQYF; CDR3nt: TGTGCCAGCTTGCGAGGGGGACAAGAGACCCAGTACTTC
j_gene: TRBJ2-2; d_gene: .; v_gene: TRBV11-2; abundance: .; CDR3aa: CASSLGTSTGELFF; CDR3nt: TGTGCCAGCAGCTTAGGGACCTCCACCGGGGAGCTGTTTTTT
j_gene: TRBJ2-5; d_gene: TRBD1; v_gene: TRBV6-5; abundance: .; CDR3aa: CASSHGRTGEETQYF; CDR3nt: TGTGCCAGCAGCCACGGTCGGACAGGGGAAGAGACCCAGTACTTC
j_gene: TRBJ1-6; d_gene: TRBD1; v_gene: TRBV7-9; abundance: few; CDR3aa: CASSYLGPGGQGKNSPLHF; CDR3nt: TGTGCCAGCAGCTATTTGGGTCCAGGGGGACAGGGAAAGAATTCACCCCTCCACTTT
j_gene: TRBJ2-7; d_gene: .; v_gene: TRBV11-3; abundance: .; CDR3aa: CASTSPGPLSYEQYF; CDR3nt: TGTGCCAGCACCTCGCCCGGGCCCCTCTCCTACGAGCAGTACTTC
j_gene: TRBJ2-1; d_gene: .; v_gene: TRBV20-1; abundance: once; CDR3aa: CSARYRDEQFF; CDR3nt: TGCAGTGCTAGGTATCGGGACGAGCAGTTCTTC
j_gene: TRBJ2-2; d_gene: TRBD2; v_gene: TRBV5-4; abundance: once; CDR3aa: CASSRTSGGPGELFF; CDR3nt: TGTGCCAGCAGCAGGACTAGCGGGGGGCCCGGGGAGCTGTTTTTT
j_gene: TRBJ2-7; d_gene: .; v_gene: TRBV6-5; abundance: .; CDR3aa: CASLSTFPSYEQYF; CDR3nt: TGTGCCAGCCTATCGACTTTCCCCAGCTACGAGCAGTACTTC
j_gene: TRBJ2-7; d_gene: .; v_gene: TRBV5-1; abundance: .; CDR3aa: CASSLADDSRNEQYF; CDR3nt: TGCGCCAGCAGCTTGGCCGATGACAGTCGTAACGAGCAGTACTTC
j_gene: TRBJ2-7; d_gene: TRBD2; v_gene: TRBV7-3; abundance: .; CDR3aa: CASSSSGGVTYEQYF; CDR3nt: TGTGCCAGCAGCTCTAGCGGGGGGGTTACCTACGAGCAGTACTTC
j_gene: TRBJ1-6; d_gene: .; v_gene: TRBV7-2; abundance: .; CDR3aa: CATNRDKNSYNSPLHF; CDR3nt: TGTGCCACCAACAGGGATAAGAACTCCTATAATTCACCCCTCCACTTT